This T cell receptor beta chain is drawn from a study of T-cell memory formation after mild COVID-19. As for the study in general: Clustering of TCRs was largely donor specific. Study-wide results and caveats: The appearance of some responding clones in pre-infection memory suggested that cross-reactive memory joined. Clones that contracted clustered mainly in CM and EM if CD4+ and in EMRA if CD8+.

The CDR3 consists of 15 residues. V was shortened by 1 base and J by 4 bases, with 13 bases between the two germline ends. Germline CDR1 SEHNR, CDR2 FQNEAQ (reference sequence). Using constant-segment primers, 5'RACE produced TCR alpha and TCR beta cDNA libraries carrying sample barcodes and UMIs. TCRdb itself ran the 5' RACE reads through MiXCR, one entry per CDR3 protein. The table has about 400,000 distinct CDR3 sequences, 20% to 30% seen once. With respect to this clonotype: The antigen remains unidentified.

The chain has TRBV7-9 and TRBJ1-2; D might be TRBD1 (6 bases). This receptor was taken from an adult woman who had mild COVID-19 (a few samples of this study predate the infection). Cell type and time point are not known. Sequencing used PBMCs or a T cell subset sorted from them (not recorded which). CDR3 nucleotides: TGTGCCAGCAGCTTAGGGGGGGCCAGGTCCTATGGCTACACCTTC. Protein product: CASSLGGARSYGYTF.